The T cell receptor beta chain described here comes from a study of blood T cell repertoires in COVID-19. Sequencing used immunoSEQ multiplex PCR; TCRdb keeps in-frame clones, though not all of them. The sample records roughly 120,000 clones, around 79% being singletons. V lost 4 bases and J lost 1, with 8 bases in between. Germline values: CDR1 SGHRS, CDR2 YFSETQ. The CDR3 contains 13 residues. The sample comprised peripheral blood. This clonotype was obtained from a man aged 50-60 years with acute or convalescent COVID-19. The rearrangement joins TRBV5-1 to TRBJ1-1, with D maybe TRBD1 (5 bases). The CDR3 coding sequence is TGCGCCAGCAGCAAGGACAAGAACACTGAAGCTTTCTTT. Amino acids: CASSKDKNTEAFF.